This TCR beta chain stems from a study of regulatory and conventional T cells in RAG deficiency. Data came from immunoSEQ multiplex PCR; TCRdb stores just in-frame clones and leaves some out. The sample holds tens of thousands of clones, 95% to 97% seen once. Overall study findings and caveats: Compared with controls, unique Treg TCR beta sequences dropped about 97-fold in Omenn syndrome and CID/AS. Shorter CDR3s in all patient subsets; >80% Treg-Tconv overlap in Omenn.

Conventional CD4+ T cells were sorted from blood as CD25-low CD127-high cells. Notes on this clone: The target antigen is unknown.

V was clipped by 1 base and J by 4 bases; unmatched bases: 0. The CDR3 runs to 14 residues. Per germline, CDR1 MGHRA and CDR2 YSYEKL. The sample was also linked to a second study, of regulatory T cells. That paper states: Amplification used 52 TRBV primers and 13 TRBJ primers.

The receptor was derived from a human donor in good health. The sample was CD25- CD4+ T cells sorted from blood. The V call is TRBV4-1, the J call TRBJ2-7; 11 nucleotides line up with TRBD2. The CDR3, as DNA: TGCGCCAGCAGCCAAGGACTAGCGGGGTACGAGCAGTACTTC. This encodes CASSQGLAGYEQYF.